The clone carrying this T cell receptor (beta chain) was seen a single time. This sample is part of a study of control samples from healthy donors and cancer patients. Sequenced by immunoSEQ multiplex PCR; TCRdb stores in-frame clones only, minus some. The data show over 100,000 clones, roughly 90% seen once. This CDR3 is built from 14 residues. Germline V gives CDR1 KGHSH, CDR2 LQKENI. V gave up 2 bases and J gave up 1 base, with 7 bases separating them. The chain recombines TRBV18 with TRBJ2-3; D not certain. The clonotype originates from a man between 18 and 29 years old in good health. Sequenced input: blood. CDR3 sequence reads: CASSPSSRTDTQYF. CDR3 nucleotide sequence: TGTGCCAGCTCACCAAGCTCGCGCACAGATACGCAGTATTTT.